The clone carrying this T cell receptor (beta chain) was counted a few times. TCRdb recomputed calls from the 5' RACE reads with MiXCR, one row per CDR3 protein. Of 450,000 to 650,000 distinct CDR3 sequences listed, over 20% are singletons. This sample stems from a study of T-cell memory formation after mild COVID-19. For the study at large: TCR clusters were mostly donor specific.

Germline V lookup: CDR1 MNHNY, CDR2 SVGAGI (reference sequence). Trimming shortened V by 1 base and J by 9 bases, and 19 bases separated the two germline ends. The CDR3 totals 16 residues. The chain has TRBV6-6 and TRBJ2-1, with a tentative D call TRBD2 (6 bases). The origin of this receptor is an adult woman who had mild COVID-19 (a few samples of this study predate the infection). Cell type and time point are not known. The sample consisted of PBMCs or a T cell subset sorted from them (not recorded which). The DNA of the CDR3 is TGTGCCAGCAGTTACTTGACTAGTATTTCCCGAAGTGAGCAGTTCTTC. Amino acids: CASSYLTSISRSEQFF.